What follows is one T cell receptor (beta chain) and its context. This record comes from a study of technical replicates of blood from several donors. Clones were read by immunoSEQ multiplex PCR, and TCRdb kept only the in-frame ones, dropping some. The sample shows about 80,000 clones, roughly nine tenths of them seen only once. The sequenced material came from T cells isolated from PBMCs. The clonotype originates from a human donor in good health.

The CDR3 region has the DNA TGTGCCATCAGTGCGGAGCGGGAGATCTACGAGCAGTACTTC. Translation gives CAISAEREIYEQYF. J is TRBJ2-7 and V is TRBV10-3, with 8 nucleotides matching TRBD2. The germline gives CDR1 ENHRY, CDR2 SYGVKD. With V trimmed by 4 bases and J by 3 bases, 5 bases remained unmatched. This CDR3 region has 14 residues.